These 18 T cell receptor beta chains originate from one sample sequenced in a study of beta chain features in type 1 diabetes. Study observations and caveats: TCRB CDR3s were moderately but significantly shorter in Type 1 diabetes patients in all four CD4+ subsets.

As every portion of the isolated RNA was reverse transcribed, the sequencing read expressed TCRB transcripts. Repertoires were generated with immunoSEQ multiplex PCR, while TCRdb's copy carries only in-frame clones and drops some. The repertoire holds about 370,000 clones, 9.6% seen once, with about 0.6% in the top ten. For these TCRs, the target antigens are not known. The sample comprised central memory CD4+ T cells from blood. Every receptor here comes from a man younger than 40 with type 1 diabetes.

This clone was counted only a few times. The chain links TRBV5-4 to TRBJ2-1; D is unresolved. The CDR3 length is 14 residues. The ends were cut back, 7 bases at V and 0 bases at J, with 11 bases in the middle. Germline loops: CDR1 SGHNT, CDR2 YYREEE (reference sequence). CDR3 loop: CASRSYSSYNEQFF. The CDR3 coding sequence is TGTGCCAGCCGATCTTACAGCTCCTACAATGAGCAGTTCTTC.

CDR3 coding DNA: TGTGCCAGTTCAAAGGGTCGGCAAGACACCGGGGAGCTGTTTTTT. Translation gives CASSKGRQDTGELFF. This sequence joins TRBV6-5 and TRBJ2-2; D call uncertain. The V end was cut by 9 bases, the J end by 3 bases, with 17 bases between. Germline-derived CDR1 and CDR2 are MNHEY and SVGAGI. CDR3 length equals 15 residues.

There are a few counts of this clone. The chain combines TRBV7-9 with TRBJ2-7, with a possible D match to TRBD2 (5 bases). The V end lost 5 bases, the J end lost 0 bases, and 20 bases lay between the germline ends. The CDR3 has 17 residues. Germline CDR1 SEHNR, CDR2 FQNEAQ (reference sequence). Here the CDR3 DNA reads TGTGCCAGCAGCCATCCTAAATCGAAAGCGGCCTCCTACGAGCAGTACTTC. Protein product: CASSHPKSKAASYEQYF. Filled out from reference TRBV7-9 and TRBJ2-7, the complete variable domain reads DTGVSQNPRHKITKRGQNVTFRCDPISEHNRLYWYRQTLGQGPEFLTYFQNEAQLEKSRLLSDRFSAERPKGSFSTLEIQRTEQGDSAMYLCASSHPKSKAASYEQYFGPGTRLTVT.

This chain joins TRBV2 and TRBJ2-5, with D hard to call. The DNA matches TRBJ2-7 better at its end, which makes the J call doubtful. The CDR3 has 12 residues. The germline V gene encodes CDR1 SNHLY and CDR2 FYNNEI. CDR3 in DNA: TGTGCCAGCAAGGGCAGCTCCTACGAGCAGTACTTC. Protein sequence: CASKGSSYEQYF.

The genes are TRBV19 and TRBJ1-5, with 8 positions matching TRBD1. V lost 6 bases and J lost 5; bases outside the gene matches: 3. Germline CDR1 is LNHDA and CDR2 is SQIVND (reference sequence). The CDR3 covers 13 residues. The CDR3 coding sequence is TGTGCCAGTAGGCGGGACAGGCATCAGCCCCAGCATTTT. It translates to CASRRDRHQPQHF.

This clone was seen only a few times. The chain combines TRBV4-3 with TRBJ2-7, with D tentatively TRBD1 (6 bases). Germline lookup yields CDR1 LGHNA and CDR2 YSLEER. V dropped 1 base and J dropped 3 bases, with 19 bases sitting between them. The CDR3 has 17 residues. CDR3: CASSQGHGTGQVYEQYF. CDR3 nucleotide sequence: TGCGCCAGCAGCCAAGGTCATGGTACAGGGCAGGTCTACGAGCAGTACTTC.

The chain employs TRBV7-9 and TRBJ2-2, with 12 positions matching TRBD2. Germline-derived CDR1 and CDR2 are SEHNR and FQNEAQ (reference sequence). The CDR3 runs to 17 residues. J gave up 4 bases and V 5 bases, and 8 bases lay outside the gene matches. For the CDR3, the DNA is TGTGCCAGCAGCCAAGGAGGACTAGCGGGACTCACCGGGGAGCTGTTTTTT. Translated, it gives CASSQGGLAGLTGELFF.

The table lists this clone with many counts. V gene TRBV7-6 combines with J gene TRBJ2-7; possibly TRBD2 for D (6 bases). V shed 5 bases and J shed 6 bases, with 11 bases lying between them. The CDR3 contains 12 residues. Germline V gene sequence: CDR1 SGHVS, CDR2 FNYEAQ. CDR3 in DNA: TGTGCCAGCAGCCGGAGGGCGGGCGAGCAGTACTTC. It translates to CASSRRAGEQYF.

The chain combines TRBV21-1 with TRBJ1-5; the DNA was not compared with TRBD1, the D call given in the table. TRBV21-1 is deemed a pseudogene. This CDR3 spans 21 amino acids. The DNA of the CDR3 is TGTGCCAGCAGCAAAGCTCAGGGCCTACGACGCGGTGGGGCGGGCAATCAGCCCCAGCATTTT. This translates into CASSKAQGLRRGGAGNQPQHF.

V is TRBV7-9 and J is TRBJ2-3; 9 nucleotides match TRBD2. Germline V CDR1 and CDR2: SEHNR, FQNEAQ (reference sequence). The V segment lost 4 bases and the J segment 10 bases; nucleotides outside the gene matches: 12. The CDR3 sequence is 15 residues long. The CDR3 protein is CASSSQYSGRMAQYF. CDR3 sequence (DNA): TGTGCCAGCAGCTCACAATACAGCGGGAGGATGGCGCAGTATTTT.

The chain combines TRBV4-2 with TRBJ2-5; D is unresolved. V was trimmed by 1 base and J by 0 bases, leaving 3 bases between them. Germline V gene sequence: CDR1 LGHNA, CDR2 YNFKEQ. This CDR3 spans 13 amino acids. CDR3 coding DNA: TGTGCCAGCAGCCAAGGCCACCAAGAGACCCAGTACTTC. Translated: CASSQGHQETQYF.

The chain carries TRBV28 and TRBJ2-7, with a possible D match to TRBD1 (5 bases). V was pared by 5 bases and J by 3 bases, with 11 bases between. Germline V gene data show CDR1 as MDHEN and CDR2 as SYDVKM. The CDR3 length is 13 residues. DNA for the CDR3: TGTGCCAGCAGTAACCTCGACAGCTACGAGCAGTACTTC. This encodes CASSNLDSYEQYF.

This clone was detected a few times. The V and J genes are TRBV20-1 and TRBJ2-5; D is uncertain. V dropped 0 bases and J dropped 3 bases, with 2 bases sitting between them. The CDR3 totals 11 residues. CDR1 and CDR2 from the germline V gene are DFQATT and SNEGSKA (reference sequence). CDR3 amino acids: CSARDKETQYF. DNA for the CDR3: TGCAGTGCTAGAGACAAAGAGACCCAGTACTTC.

The J gene is TRBJ2-7, the V gene TRBV11-2; D is ambiguous. V lost 0 bases and J lost 3, with 12 bases in between. CDR3 length: 15 amino acids. Germline CDR1 is SGHAT and CDR2 is FQNNGV. This CDR3 reads CASSLDTTAGYEQYF. The CDR3 nucleotides are TGTGCCAGCAGCTTAGATACTACAGCCGGCTACGAGCAGTACTTC.

The rearrangement uses TRBV7-3 and TRBJ2-1, with D uncertain. V was clipped by 0 bases and J by 5 bases, with 5 bases between them. This CDR3 comprises 13 residues. The germline V gene encodes CDR1 SGHTA and CDR2 FQGTGA. For the CDR3, the DNA is TGTGCCAGCAGCTTAACAGTGGACAATGAGCAGTTCTTC. This gives the protein CASSLTVDNEQFF. Complete variable domain (other parts from reference TRBV7-3 and TRBJ2-1): GAGVSQTPSNKVTEKGKYVELRCDPISGHTALYWYRQSLGQGPEFLIYFQGTGAADDSGLPNDRFFAVRPEGSVSTLKIQRTERGDSAVYLCASSLTVDNEQFFGPGTRLTVL.

V and J are TRBV27 and TRBJ2-5; D is undetermined. The CDR3 loop spans 8 amino acids. With 7 bases removed from V and 6 bases from J, the gap between germline ends came to 0 bases. Germline values: CDR1 MNHEY, CDR2 SMNVEV (reference sequence). In DNA, the CDR3 is TGTGCCAGCAAGACCCAGTACTTC. It is translated as CASKTQYF.

This clone was detected only a few times. The V call is TRBV5-1, the J call TRBJ2-1, with 10 positions matching TRBD2. The CDR3 runs 16 residues. Germline CDR1 SGHRS, CDR2 YFSETQ. The ends lost 0 bases at V and 8 bases at J; junction bases unmatched: 8. The CDR3 nucleotides read TGCGCCAGCAGCTTGGGGGGCACTAGCGGGAATGATGAGCAGTTCTTC. Translating it yields CASSLGGTSGNDEQFF. The entire variable domain, with the rest obtained from reference TRBV5-1 and TRBJ2-1, is as follows: KAGVTQTPRYLIKTRGQQVTLSCSPISGHRSVSWYQQTPGQGLQFLFEYFSETQRNKGNFPGRFSGRQFSNSRSEMNVSTLELGDSALYLCASSLGGTSGNDEQFFGPGTRLTVL.

This clone was seen only a few times. V usage is TRBV27 and J usage is TRBJ1-5, with TRBD1 matching over 7 bases. Trimming cost V 6 bases and J 3 bases; bases outside gene matches: 8. CDR1 and CDR2 from the germline V gene are MNHEY and SMNVEV (reference sequence). CDR3 length equals 15 residues. The CDR3 nucleotides are TGTGCCAGCAGGGCAGGGGGATCAGTCAATCAGCCCCAGCATTTT. Translating gives CASRAGGSVNQPQHF.